What follows is one T cell receptor beta chain and its context. Researchers ran the PCR with 60 Vbeta and 13 Jbeta primers. Assay: immunoSEQ multiplex PCR; the TCRdb copy retains only in-frame clones and omits some. The sample contains about 150,000 clones, around 81% of which appear only once. This entry comes from a study of cytomegalovirus exposure and HLA in healthy donors. The ends lost 1 base at V and 4 bases at J; junction bases unmatched: 10. CDR1 and CDR2 (germline): SGHTA, FQGNSA. This CDR3 has 19 residues. Sequencing used PBMCs. This clonotype was sampled from a woman between 40 and 50 years old in good health and CMV-seropositive. The rearrangement links TRBV7-2 to TRBJ2-4; 13 nucleotides align to TRBD2. The CDR3 loop reads CASSLEVTSGRAQKNIQYF. In DNA, the CDR3 is TGTGCCAGCAGCTTAGAGGTTACTAGCGGGAGGGCTCAAAAAAACATTCAGTACTTC. Supplemented by reference TRBV7-2 and TRBJ2-4, the full variable domain reads GAGVSQSPSNKVTEKGKDVELRCDPISGHTALYWYRQSLGQGLEFLIYFQGNSAPDKSGLPSDRFSAERTGGSVSTLTIQRTQQEDSAVYLCASSLEVTSGRAQKNIQYFGAGTRLSVL.